Presented here are 17 T cell receptor beta chains from one specimen sequenced in a study of blood T cell repertoires in COVID-19. Method: immunoSEQ multiplex PCR; TCRdb's copy keeps in-frame clones and lacks some. This table holds some 68,000 clones, about 91% found once. Sequencing used peripheral blood. The receptors were gathered from a man in his fifties or sixties with active COVID-19.

The chain couples TRBV20-1 to TRBJ1-5, with D tentatively TRBD1 (5 bases). The CDR3 runs 13 residues. V was shortened by 3 bases and J by 7 bases, with 13 bases between the two germline ends. The germline gives CDR1 DFQATT, CDR2 SNEGSKA (reference sequence). The CDR3 loop is CSASKSGVQPQHF. In DNA, the CDR3 is TGCAGTGCTAGTAAATCGGGGGTCCAGCCCCAGCATTTT.

This clone was counted once. V and J are TRBV5-1 and TRBJ1-2; D uncertain. Per germline, CDR1 SGHRS and CDR2 YFSETQ. The CDR3 loop spans 15 amino acids. Deletions cut 0 bases from V and 4 bases from J, with 13 bases between. The CDR3 bases are TGCGCCAGCAGCTTGGTTGCACACCCAAGCTATGGCTACACCTTC. Protein product: CASSLVAHPSYGYTF. The whole variable domain, filled in from reference TRBV5-1 and TRBJ1-2, reads KAGVTQTPRYLIKTRGQQVTLSCSPISGHRSVSWYQQTPGQGLQFLFEYFSETQRNKGNFPGRFSGRQFSNSRSEMNVSTLELGDSALYLCASSLVAHPSYGYTFGSGTRLTVV.

This clone was counted a few times. This chain connects TRBV7-2 to TRBJ2-7; D gene ambiguous. V shed 5 bases and J shed 3 bases, with 14 bases lying between them. This CDR3 has 14 amino acids. CDR1 SGHTA and CDR2 FQGNSA come from the germline V gene. The CDR3 DNA reads as TGTGCCAGCAGCCCCTCCCGGAGCCTCTACGAGCAGTACTTC. The encoded protein is CASSPSRSLYEQYF.

The chain couples TRBV5-5 to TRBJ1-4; 10 nucleotides agree with TRBD1. The CDR3 contains 15 residues. V dropped 6 bases and J dropped 5; count of bases not matched to a gene: 7. CDR1 and CDR2 from the germline V gene are SGHKS and YYEKEE (reference sequence). The CDR3 nucleotides are TGTGCCAGCAACTTTCAGGGACAGGGGAATGAAAAACTGTTTTTT. This translates into CASNFQGQGNEKLFF. Full variable domain (remainder filled in from reference TRBV5-5 and TRBJ1-4): DAGVTQSPTHLIKTRGQQVTLRCSPISGHKSVSWYQQVLGQGPQFIFQYYEKEERGRGNFPDRFSARQFPNYSSELNVNALLLGDSALYLCASNFQGQGNEKLFFGSGTQLSVL.

This clone appeared a single time. The chain carries TRBV20-1 and TRBJ2-7; 7 bases align to TRBD1. J lost 5 bases, V lost 3 bases, and 1 base had no gene match. The CDR3 spans 11 residues. CDR1 and CDR2 (germline): DFQATT, SNEGSKA (reference sequence). In nucleotides, the CDR3 is TGCAGTGCTAGGGACAGGCACGAGCAGTACTTC. This sequence encodes CSARDRHEQYF.

V and J are TRBV10-3 and TRBJ2-3; 11 bases line up with TRBD1. Germline CDR1 is ENHRY and CDR2 is SYGVKD. This CDR3 has 15 amino acids. Trimming removed 7 bases from V and 4 bases from J; junction bases left unmatched: 7. The CDR3 DNA reads as TGTGCCATCACGTCAATGGGACAGGGGGCAGATACGCAGTATTTT. Translation gives CAITSMGQGADTQYF.

V and J are TRBV12-5 and TRBJ2-2, with 8 bases lining up with TRBD1. This CDR3 spans 15 amino acids. CDR1 LGHNT and CDR2 FRNRAP come from the germline V gene. V lost 5 bases to trimming and J lost 7 bases; unmatched junction nucleotides: 9. This CDR3 reads CASGQGALMDGELFF. The CDR3 DNA reads as TGTGCTAGTGGTCAGGGGGCCCTAATGGACGGGGAGCTGTTTTTT.

V usage is TRBV6-2 or TRBV6-3 and J usage is TRBJ1-6, with 7 bases identical to TRBD1. The V segment lost 6 bases and the J segment 9 bases; nucleotides outside the gene matches: 11. In germline, CDR1 is MNHEY, CDR2 SVGEGT. The CDR3 covers 15 residues. This CDR3 is CASSLNRDRISPLHF. CDR3 nucleotide sequence: TGTGCCAGCAGCCTTAACAGGGACAGAATTTCACCCCTCCACTTT.

V and J are TRBV7-6 and TRBJ2-1; TRBD1 matches at 7 bases. After removal of 6 bases from V and 7 bases from J, the junction contained 18 bases not matched to a gene. The CDR3 runs 17 residues. Germline loops: CDR1 SGHVS, CDR2 FNYEAQ. The CDR3 loop is CASSRRGPGQVRNEQFF. CDR3 nucleotides: TGTGCCAGCAGTCGACGAGGCCCCGGACAGGTCCGAAATGAGCAGTTCTTC.

The V gene is TRBV12-1, the J gene TRBJ2-5; whether TRBD1, the table's D call, matches the DNA was not checked. TRBV12-1 is designated a pseudogene. This CDR3 is built from 15 residues. CDR3 nucleotides: TGTGCCAGCAGCTTAAGGACAGGGGTTGGAGAGACCCAGTACTTC. This codes for CASSLRTGVGETQYF.

The chain joins TRBV29-1 to TRBJ2-5; TRBD2 agrees at 8 bases. V lost 8 bases and J lost 4; bases outside the gene matches: 6. The CDR3 is 12 residues long. Germline CDR1 and CDR2: SQVTM and ANQGSEA. The CDR3 loop reads CSLTREGETQYF. The CDR3 region has the DNA TGCAGCTTAACACGGGAGGGAGAGACCCAGTACTTC.

V is TRBV4-1 and J is TRBJ1-1, with TRBD1 identical over 8 bases. This CDR3 spans 14 amino acids. The V gene's germline CDR1 is MGHRA and CDR2 YSYEKL. The junction had 2 bases not matched to a gene; V was cut back by 5 bases and J by 0 bases. The CDR3, as DNA: TGCGCCAGCAGCTCACAGGGGGTGAACACTGAAGCTTTCTTT. This codes for CASSSQGVNTEAFF.

The chain is built from TRBV3-1 (or the pseudogene TRBV3-2) and TRBJ1-2; D remains unclear. This CDR3 has 14 residues. V shed 0 bases and J shed 6 bases, with 11 bases lying between them. Germline V gene data show CDR1 as LGHDT and CDR2 as YNNKEL (reference sequence). The CDR3, as DNA: TGTGCCAGCAGCCAAGAGATAACGGCGGATGGCTACACCTTC. Its protein product is CASSQEITADGYTF.

The rearrangement joins TRBV2 to TRBJ2-3; D is possibly TRBD2 (5 bases). V shed 4 bases and J shed 0 bases, with 8 bases lying between them. The CDR3 has 14 residues. Germline CDR1 and CDR2: SNHLY and FYNNEI. The CDR3 is CASSGGQSTDTQYF. Written as DNA, the CDR3 is TGTGCCAGCAGTGGAGGGCAGAGCACAGATACGCAGTATTTT.

The V call is TRBV11-2, the J call TRBJ2-2, with TRBD1 matching over 10 bases. The germline V gene encodes CDR1 SGHAT and CDR2 FQNNGV. CDR3 size: 16 residues. Trimming removed 4 bases from V and 4 bases from J; junction bases left unmatched: 6. CDR3 nucleotide sequence: TGTGCCAGCAGCTCCGGGACAGGGGCTTTCACCGGGGAGCTGTTTTTT. Protein sequence: CASSSGTGAFTGELFF.

The chain joins TRBV4-3 to TRBJ1-4, with D perhaps TRBD1 (5 bases). CDR3 length: 16 residues. V lost 3 bases and J 12 bases, leaving 23 bases between the germline ends. The germline gives CDR1 LGHNA, CDR2 YSLEER. In DNA form, the CDR3 reads TGCGCCAGCAGCCACATAGGAAGGCAGGGCGATTGGGAACTGTTTTTT. Translating it yields CASSHIGRQGDWELFF.

CDR3 sequence: CSGLGTGNYGYTF. CDR3 coding DNA: TGCAGCGGCCTCGGGACAGGGAACTATGGCTACACCTTC. The rearrangement links TRBV29-1 to TRBJ1-2; 9 bases agree with TRBD1. Germline V lookup: CDR1 SQVTM, CDR2 ANQGSEA. This CDR3 contains 13 residues. The junction had 5 bases not matched to a gene; V was cut back by 7 bases and J by 2 bases.